Listed below are T cell receptor beta chains from one sample, sequenced in a study of shared clonotypes between healthy human individuals. Repertoires were generated with immunoSEQ multiplex PCR, while TCRdb's copy carries only in-frame clones and drops some. The table has roughly 2.5 million clones, roughly 92% seen once; the top ten hold roughly 0.14%. Sequenced sample: naive CD4+ T cells sorted from blood. The receptors originated from a man between 18 and 29 years old in good health. Each CDR3 is given with its conserved first and last residue. D genes are given only for firm matches. Size is stated for part of the rows, as once, few or many counts, or as a class when the clone is expanded.

NA TRBD1 TRBJ2-1 TRBV5-1 TGCGCCAGCAGCTTGATTGGGACAGGGGCCTACAATGAGCAGTTCTTC CASSLIGTGAYNEQFF
NA NA TRBJ1-2 TRBV10-3 TGTGCCATCAATGGGCTGGACGGCCGTTATGGCTACACCTTC CAINGLDGRYGYTF
NA NA TRBJ2-1 TRBV28 TGTGCCAGCAAGGAGAGCTCCTACAATGAGCAGTTCTTC CASKESSYNEQFF
NA NA TRBJ2-7 TRBV2 TGTGCCAGCAGTGTGGACACCTCCTACGAGCAGTACTTC CASSVDTSYEQYF
NA NA TRBJ1-2 TRBV9 TGTGCCAGCAGCGTAGGAGGGGCTTCCCTGTCCTATGGCTACACCTTC CASSVGGASLSYGYTF
NA NA TRBJ2-1 TRBV5-5 TGTGCCAGCACCTTTGGCCCAGTCGGGAATGAGCAGTTCTTC CASTFGPVGNEQFF
NA NA TRBJ1-1 TRBV12-5 TGTGCTAGTGGTTCGTTGGGGGTGGGGAACACTGAAGCTTTCTTT CASGSLGVGNTEAFF
NA NA TRBJ1-5 TRBV9 TGTGCCAGCAGCGTTACAGAGGGCGGTCAGCCCCAGCATTTT CASSVTEGGQPQHF
NA NA TRBJ2-7 TRBV28 TGTGCCAGCAGGTCCAGGACCCACGAGCAGTACTTC CASRSRTHEQYF
NA NA TRBJ2-7 TRBV10-1 TGCGCCAGCAGTGGACAGCGATCTGGAGAGCAGTACTTC CASSGQRSGEQYF
NA NA TRBJ1-1 TRBV18 TGTGCCAGCTCACCTACTACAGGGAACACTGAAGCTTTCTTT CASSPTTGNTEAFF
NA TRBD2 TRBJ2-7 TRBV6-1 TGTGCCAGCAGTGAATTGGCGGGGGGCATGTACGAGCAGTACTTC CASSELAGGMYEQYF
NA TRBD2 TRBJ2-7 TRBV14 TGTGCCAGCAGCCAAGTTAGGACTAGCGTTGGCAATGAGCAGTACTTC CASSQVRTSVGNEQYF
NA TRBD2 TRBJ2-7 TRBV6-1 TGTGCCAGCAGTTCCAGGACTAGCGGGGGTTACGAGCAGTACTTC CASSSRTSGGYEQYF
NA TRBD2 TRBJ2-2 TRBV4-2 TGTGCCAGCAGCCAAGATCTTAGCGGGGGGGCTACCACCGGGGAGCTGTTTTTT CASSQDLSGGATTGELFF
NA TRBD1 TRBJ2-3 TRBV15 TGTGCCACCAGCAGAGATGACAGGGTCAGAGGGGGAGATACGCAGTATTTT CATSRDDRVRGGDTQYF
NA TRBD2 TRBJ2-3 TRBV4-1 TGCGCCAGCAGCCAAGTCGGCGGACTAGTCACAGATACGCAGTATTTT CASSQVGGLVTDTQYF
NA TRBD2 TRBJ2-2 TRBV6-6 TGTGCCAGCAGTTACTGGCTAGCGGGAGGTATCGGGGAGCTGTTTTTT CASSYWLAGGIGELFF
NA NA TRBJ1-5 TRBV28 TGTGCCAGCGAGAGGACAGTCGTGGGCAATCAGCCCCAGCATTTT CASERTVVGNQPQHF
once NA TRBJ2-3 TRBV4-1 TGCGCCAGCAGCCGCTCGGGACCAATCGGCACAGATACGCAGTATTTT CASSRSGPIGTDTQYF
NA NA TRBJ1-1 TRBV6-6 TGTGCCAGCAGCTCAATTAACACTGAAGCTTTCTTT CASSSINTEAFF
NA NA TRBJ2-3 TRBV6-5 TGTGCCAGCAGTCGACATACTTCTAGCACAGATACGCAGTATTTT CASSRHTSSTDTQYF
once TRBD2 TRBJ2-3 TRBV7-3 TGTGCCAGCAGCCTCGGGGGGGCCACGACAGCAGATACGCAGTATTTT CASSLGGATTADTQYF
NA NA TRBJ1-3 TRBV7-2 TGTGCCAGCAGCTTAGCCATAAGCTCTGGAAACACCATATATTTT CASSLAISSGNTIYF
NA TRBD1 TRBJ2-7 TRBV7-8 TGTGCCAGCAGCTCGGGACAGAATTACTACGAGCAGTACTTC CASSSGQNYYEQYF
NA NA TRBJ1-2 TRBV28 TGTGCCAGCAGTTTACCCCGGGCCTATGGCTACACCTTC CASSLPRAYGYTF
NA NA TRBJ2-4 TRBV4-3 TGCGCCAGCAGCCAAGATATCGGAGTAGCCAAAAACATTCAGTACTTC CASSQDIGVAKNIQYF
once NA TRBJ1-6 TRBV7-9 TGTGCCAGCAGCTTAGCAGCATTCCGGGATTCACCCCTCCACTTT CASSLAAFRDSPLHF
few NA TRBJ1-1 TRBV9 TGTGCCAGCAGCGTAGTAGGGGACACTGAAGCTTTCTTT CASSVVGDTEAFF
NA TRBD2 TRBJ2-5 TRBV5-1 TGCGCCAGCAGCCAAGGGACTAGCGGAACCGGGACCCAGTACTTC CASSQGTSGTGTQYF
NA TRBD1 TRBJ1-6 TRBV4-1 TGCGCCAGCAGCCAAGCTGACAGGGCTAATTCACCCCTCCACTTT CASSQADRANSPLHF
NA NA TRBJ2-1 TRBV9 TGTGCCAGCAGCGTAGTGCCGACAGCCGTCTCCTACAATGAGCAGTTCTTC CASSVVPTAVSYNEQFF
few NA TRBJ2-2 TRBV5-1 TGCGCCAGCAGCTCGGGACAGAACACCGGGGAGCTGTTTTTT CASSSGQNTGELFF
NA NA TRBJ1-2 TRBV19 TGTGCCAGTAGTATAGATCACGAGAGGAGCTATGGCTACACCTTC CASSIDHERSYGYTF
NA NA TRBJ2-1 TRBV7-2 TGTGCCAGCACTCCCTACAATGAGCAGTTCTTC CASTPYNEQFF
NA NA TRBJ1-5 TRBV5-6 TGTGCCAGCAGCCCGGGACCGACTAATCAGCCCCAGCATTTT CASSPGPTNQPQHF
NA NA TRBJ2-4 TRBV4-1 TGCGCCAGCAGCCAAGTTTTGTTGATTGACATTCAGTACTTC CASSQVLLIDIQYF
NA TRBD1 TRBJ1-5 TRBV5-6 TGTGCCAGCAGCTTCGCCGGGACAGGGAATCAGCCCCAGCATTTT CASSFAGTGNQPQHF
NA TRBD1 TRBJ2-1 TRBV9 TGTGCCAGCAGCGTAGGGGGACAGTTAAATGAGCAGTTCTTC CASSVGGQLNEQFF
NA NA TRBJ1-1 TRBV4-2 TGTGCCAGCAGCCAACCCTCAGGGACAAAGAACACTGAAGCTTTCTTT CASSQPSGTKNTEAFF
NA NA TRBJ2-7 TRBV20-1 TGCAGTGCCAGGGACTCCTACGAGCAGTACTTC CSARDSYEQYF
NA NA TRBJ1-4 TRBV30 TGTGCCTGGGGGCAACAGCTTAATGAAAAACTGTTTTTT CAWGQQLNEKLFF
NA TRBD1 TRBJ1-2 TRBV28 TGTGCCACCCAGAGGATACAGGGGAATGGCTACACCTTC CATQRIQGNGYTF
NA TRBD1 TRBJ2-2 TRBV2 TGTGCCAGCAGAGGACAGGGGGTGTCCGGGGAGCTGTTTTTT CASRGQGVSGELFF
NA NA TRBJ2-5 TRBV2 TGTGCCAGCAGTGCCTCGGGAATTAGTCAAGAGACCCAGTACTTC CASSASGISQETQYF
NA NA TRBJ2-6 TRBV7-9 TGTGCCAGCGGGAGCTCTGGGGCCAACGTCCTGACTTTC CASGSSGANVLTF
NA NA TRBJ1-2 TRBV7-2 TGTGCCAGCAGCCCAGAGGGTTTGGGGGCCATGGCTGGCTACACCTTC CASSPEGLGAMAGYTF
NA TRBD1 TRBJ1-2 TRBV7-2 TGTGCCAGCAGCTGGGACAGGAGGAACTATGGCTACACCTTC CASSWDRRNYGYTF
NA NA TRBJ1-2 TRBV7-2 TGTGCCAGCAGCCTCATGGGAGGGAAATTGGGGGGCTACACCTTC CASSLMGGKLGGYTF
NA NA TRBJ2-1 TRBV2 TGTGCCAGCAGTGAACGGCGGGGTGCCTACAATGAGCAGTTCTTC CASSERRGAYNEQFF
few NA TRBJ1-1 TRBV30 TGTGCCTGGAGGTTTCCGCCCCACCCTGAAGCTTTCTTT CAWRFPPHPEAFF
NA NA TRBJ1-5 TRBV4-3 TGCGCCAGCAGCCAAGATCGGCAGGCCCCGCGGCCCCAGCATTTT CASSQDRQAPRPQHF
NA NA TRBJ2-7 TRBV11-1 TGTGCCAGCAGCCCCGGGCTCCAATACGAGCAGTACTTC CASSPGLQYEQYF